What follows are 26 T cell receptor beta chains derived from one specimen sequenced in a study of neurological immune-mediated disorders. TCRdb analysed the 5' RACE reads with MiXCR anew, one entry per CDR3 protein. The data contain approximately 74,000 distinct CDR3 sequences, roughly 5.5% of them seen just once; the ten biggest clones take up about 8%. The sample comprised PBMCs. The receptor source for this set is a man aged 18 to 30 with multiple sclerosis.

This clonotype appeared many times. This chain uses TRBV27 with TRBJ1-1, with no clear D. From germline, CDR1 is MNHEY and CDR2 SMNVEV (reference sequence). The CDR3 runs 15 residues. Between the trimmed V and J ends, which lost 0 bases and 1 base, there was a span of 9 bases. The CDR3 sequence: CASSLSPGPNTEAFF. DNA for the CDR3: TGTGCCAGCAGTTTATCCCCAGGCCCGAACACTGAAGCTTTCTTT.

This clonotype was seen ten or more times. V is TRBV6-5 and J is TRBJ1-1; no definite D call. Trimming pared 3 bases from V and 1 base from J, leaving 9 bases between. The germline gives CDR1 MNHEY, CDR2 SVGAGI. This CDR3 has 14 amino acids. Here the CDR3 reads CASSYNRANTEAFF. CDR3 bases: TGTGCCAGCAGTTATAACCGGGCGAACACTGAAGCTTTCTTT.

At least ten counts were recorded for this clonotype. DNA for the CDR3: TGCGCCAGCATCCCGCTAAGGGGAGCCTACGAGCAGTACTTC. It is translated as CASIPLRGAYEQYF. The V gene is TRBV10-2, the J gene TRBJ2-7; perhaps D is TRBD1 or TRBD2 (5 bases each). Trimming took 7 bases from V and 2 from J, leaving 15 bases between them. This CDR3 spans 14 amino acids. CDR1 is WSHSY and CDR2 is SAAADI in the germline V gene.

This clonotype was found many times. DNA of the CDR3: TGCAGCGTTAGGGGCTCCTCGAATTCACCCCTCCACTTT. This translates into CSVRGSSNSPLHF. The J gene is TRBJ1-6, the V gene TRBV29-1; D is possibly TRBD1 (5 bases). The CDR3 loop spans 13 amino acids. Germline V gene sequence: CDR1 SQVTM, CDR2 ANQGSEA. V lost 5 bases to trimming and J lost 7 bases, with 12 bases between them.

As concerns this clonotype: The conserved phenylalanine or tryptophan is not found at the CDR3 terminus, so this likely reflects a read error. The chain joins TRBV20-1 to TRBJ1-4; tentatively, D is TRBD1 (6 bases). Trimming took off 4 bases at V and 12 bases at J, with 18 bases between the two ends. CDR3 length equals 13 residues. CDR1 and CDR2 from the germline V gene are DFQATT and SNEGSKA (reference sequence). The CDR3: CSANRGHKGELFN. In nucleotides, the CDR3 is TGCAGTGCTAACCGGGGGCACAAGGGTGAACTGTTTAAT.

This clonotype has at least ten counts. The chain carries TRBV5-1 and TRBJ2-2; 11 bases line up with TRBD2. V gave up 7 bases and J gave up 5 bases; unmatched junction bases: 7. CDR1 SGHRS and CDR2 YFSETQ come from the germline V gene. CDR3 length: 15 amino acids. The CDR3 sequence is CASELAGAGTGELFF. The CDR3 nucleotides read TGCGCCAGCGAACTAGCGGGAGCAGGAACCGGGGAGCTGTTTTTT.

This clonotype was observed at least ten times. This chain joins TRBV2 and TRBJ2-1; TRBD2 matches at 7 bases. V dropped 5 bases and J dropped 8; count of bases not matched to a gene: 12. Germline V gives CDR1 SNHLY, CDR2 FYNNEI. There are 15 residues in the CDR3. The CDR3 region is CASSTLAIRVHEQFF. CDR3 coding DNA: TGTGCCAGCAGTACACTAGCGATAAGGGTCCATGAGCAGTTCTTC. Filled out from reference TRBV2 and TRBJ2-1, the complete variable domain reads EPEVTQTPSHQVTQMGQEVILRCVPISNHLYFYWYRQILGQKVEFLVSFYNNEISEKSEIFDDQFSVERPDGSNFTLKIRSTKLEDSAMYFCASSTLAIRVHEQFFGPGTRLTVL.

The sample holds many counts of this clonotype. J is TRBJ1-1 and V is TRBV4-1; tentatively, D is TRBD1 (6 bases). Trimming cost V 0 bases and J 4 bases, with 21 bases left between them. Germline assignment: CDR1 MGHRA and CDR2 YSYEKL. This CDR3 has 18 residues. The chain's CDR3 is CASSQDRFSGRGSTEAFF. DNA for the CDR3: TGCGCCAGCAGCCAAGATCGCTTTTCAGGGAGGGGGAGCACTGAAGCTTTCTTT.

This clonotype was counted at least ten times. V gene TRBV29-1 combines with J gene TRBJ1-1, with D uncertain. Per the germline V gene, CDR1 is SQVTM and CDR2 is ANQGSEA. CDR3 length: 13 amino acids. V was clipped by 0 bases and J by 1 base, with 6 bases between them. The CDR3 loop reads CSVEDWGNTEAFF. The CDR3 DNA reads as TGCAGCGTTGAAGATTGGGGGAACACTGAAGCTTTCTTT.

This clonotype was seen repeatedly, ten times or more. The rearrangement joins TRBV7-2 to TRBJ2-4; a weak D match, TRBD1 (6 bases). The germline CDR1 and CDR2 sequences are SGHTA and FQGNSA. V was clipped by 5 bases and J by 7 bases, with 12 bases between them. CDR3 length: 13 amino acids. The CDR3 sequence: CASSPDTGNIQYF. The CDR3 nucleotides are TGTGCCAGCAGCCCCGATACAGGGAACATTCAGTACTTC. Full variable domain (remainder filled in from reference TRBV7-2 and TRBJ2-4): GAGVSQSPSNKVTEKGKDVELRCDPISGHTALYWYRQSLGQGLEFLIYFQGNSAPDKSGLPSDRFSAERTGGSVSTLTIQRTQQEDSAVYLCASSPDTGNIQYFGAGTRLSVL.

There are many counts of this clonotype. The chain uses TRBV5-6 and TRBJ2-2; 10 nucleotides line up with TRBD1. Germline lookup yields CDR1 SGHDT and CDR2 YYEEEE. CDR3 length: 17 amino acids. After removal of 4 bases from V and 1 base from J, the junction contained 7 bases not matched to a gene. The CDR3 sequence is CASSKIDRGRNTGELFF. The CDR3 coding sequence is TGTGCCAGCAGCAAAATCGACAGGGGGCGGAACACCGGGGAGCTGTTTTTT.

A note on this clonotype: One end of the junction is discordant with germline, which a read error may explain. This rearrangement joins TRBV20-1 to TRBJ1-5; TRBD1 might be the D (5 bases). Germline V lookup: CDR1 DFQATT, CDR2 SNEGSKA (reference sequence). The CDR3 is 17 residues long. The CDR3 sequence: CSARDRRSGYSNQPQNF. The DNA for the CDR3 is TGCAGTGCTAGAGATCGGAGATCAGGGTATAGCAATCAGCCCCAGAATTTT.

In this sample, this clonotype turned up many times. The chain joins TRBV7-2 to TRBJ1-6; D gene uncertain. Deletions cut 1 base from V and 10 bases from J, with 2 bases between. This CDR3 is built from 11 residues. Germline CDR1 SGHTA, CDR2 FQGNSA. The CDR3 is CASSLDSPLHF. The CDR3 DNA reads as TGTGCCAGCAGCTTAGACTCACCCCTCCACTTT.

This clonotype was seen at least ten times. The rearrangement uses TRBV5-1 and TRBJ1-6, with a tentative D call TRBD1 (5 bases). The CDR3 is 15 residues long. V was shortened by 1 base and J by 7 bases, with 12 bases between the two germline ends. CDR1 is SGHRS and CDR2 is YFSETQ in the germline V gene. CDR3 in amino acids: CASSLRGIPNSPLHF. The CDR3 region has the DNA TGCGCCAGCAGCTTGAGGGGCATACCCAATTCACCCCTCCACTTT.

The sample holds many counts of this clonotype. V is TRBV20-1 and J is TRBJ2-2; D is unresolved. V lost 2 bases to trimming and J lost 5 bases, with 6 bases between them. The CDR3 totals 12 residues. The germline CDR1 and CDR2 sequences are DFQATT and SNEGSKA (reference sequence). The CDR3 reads CSARYGTGELFF. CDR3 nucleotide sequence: TGCAGTGCTAGATATGGGACCGGGGAGCTGTTTTTT.

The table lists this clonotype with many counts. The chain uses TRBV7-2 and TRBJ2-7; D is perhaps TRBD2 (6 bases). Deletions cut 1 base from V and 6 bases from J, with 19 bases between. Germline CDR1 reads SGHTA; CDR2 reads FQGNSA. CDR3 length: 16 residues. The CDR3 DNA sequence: TGTGCCAGCAGCTTAGACGGGACTGGCTCACGCCCCGAGCAGTACTTC. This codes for CASSLDGTGSRPEQYF.

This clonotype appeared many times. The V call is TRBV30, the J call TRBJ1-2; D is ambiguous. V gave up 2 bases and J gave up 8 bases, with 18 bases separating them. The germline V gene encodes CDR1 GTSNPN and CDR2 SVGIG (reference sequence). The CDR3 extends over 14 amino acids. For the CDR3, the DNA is TGTGCCTGGAGTAAGGCCTCGTGGAGGCGCGGCTACACCTTC. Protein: CAWSKASWRRGYTF.

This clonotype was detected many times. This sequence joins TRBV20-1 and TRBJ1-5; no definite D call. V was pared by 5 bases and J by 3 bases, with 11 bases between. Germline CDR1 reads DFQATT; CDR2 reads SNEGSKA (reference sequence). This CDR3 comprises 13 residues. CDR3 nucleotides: TGCAGTGCTGAAGGCCTTCTCAATCAGCCCCAGCATTTT. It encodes CSAEGLLNQPQHF.

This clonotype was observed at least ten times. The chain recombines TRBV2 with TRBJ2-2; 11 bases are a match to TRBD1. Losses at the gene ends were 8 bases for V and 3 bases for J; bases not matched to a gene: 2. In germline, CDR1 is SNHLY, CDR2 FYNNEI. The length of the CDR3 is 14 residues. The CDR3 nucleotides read TGTGCCAGCCGGGACAGGGGGTACACCGGGGAGCTGTTTTTT. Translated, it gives CASRDRGYTGELFF.

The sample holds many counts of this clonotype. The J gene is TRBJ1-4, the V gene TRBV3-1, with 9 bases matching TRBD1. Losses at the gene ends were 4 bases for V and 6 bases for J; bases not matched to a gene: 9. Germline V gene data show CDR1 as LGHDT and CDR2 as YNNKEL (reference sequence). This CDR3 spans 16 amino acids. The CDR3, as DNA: TGTGCCAGCAGCCCCTGGGGGACAGGGATCTATGAAAAACTGTTTTTT. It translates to CASSPWGTGIYEKLFF.

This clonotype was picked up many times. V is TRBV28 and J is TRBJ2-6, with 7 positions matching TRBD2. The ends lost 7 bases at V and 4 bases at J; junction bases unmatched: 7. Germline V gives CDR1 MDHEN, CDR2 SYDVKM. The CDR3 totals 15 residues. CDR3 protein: CASTTGGVGANVLTF. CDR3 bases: TGTGCCAGCACCACTGGGGGGGTCGGGGCCAACGTCCTGACTTTC.

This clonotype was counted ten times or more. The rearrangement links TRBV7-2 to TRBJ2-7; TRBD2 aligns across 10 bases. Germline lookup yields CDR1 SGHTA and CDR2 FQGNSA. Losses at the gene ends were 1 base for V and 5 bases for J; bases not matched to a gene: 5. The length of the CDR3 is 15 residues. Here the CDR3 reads CASSLVLLAGNEQYF. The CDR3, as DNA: TGTGCCAGCAGCTTAGTATTACTAGCGGGGAACGAGCAGTACTTC. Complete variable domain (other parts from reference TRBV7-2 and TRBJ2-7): GAGVSQSPSNKVTEKGKDVELRCDPISGHTALYWYRQSLGQGLEFLIYFQGNSAPDKSGLPSDRFSAERTGGSVSTLTIQRTQQEDSAVYLCASSLVLLAGNEQYFGPGTRLTVT.

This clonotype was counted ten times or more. CDR3 sequence: CASTLGRQSSYNEQFF. The CDR3 DNA is TGTGCCAGCACCCTCGGGAGACAGAGCTCCTACAATGAGCAGTTCTTC. The chain links TRBV12-3 or TRBV12-4 to TRBJ2-1, with TRBD2 as a possible D gene (6 bases). V was cut by 7 bases and J by 0 bases, with 16 bases left in between. The CDR3 length is 16 residues.

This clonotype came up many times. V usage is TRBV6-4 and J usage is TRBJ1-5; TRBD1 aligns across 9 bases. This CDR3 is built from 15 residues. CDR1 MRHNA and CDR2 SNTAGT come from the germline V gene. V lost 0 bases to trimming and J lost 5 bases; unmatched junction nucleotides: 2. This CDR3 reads CASSDSTGGHQPQHF. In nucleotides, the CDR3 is TGTGCCAGCAGTGACTCGACAGGGGGACATCAGCCCCAGCATTTT.

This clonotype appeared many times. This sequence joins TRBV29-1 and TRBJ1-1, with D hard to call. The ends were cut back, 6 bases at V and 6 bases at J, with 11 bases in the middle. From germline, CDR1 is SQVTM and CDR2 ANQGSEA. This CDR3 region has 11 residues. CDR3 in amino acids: CSVSNGAEAFF. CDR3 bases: TGCAGCGTCTCAAATGGGGCTGAAGCTTTCTTT.

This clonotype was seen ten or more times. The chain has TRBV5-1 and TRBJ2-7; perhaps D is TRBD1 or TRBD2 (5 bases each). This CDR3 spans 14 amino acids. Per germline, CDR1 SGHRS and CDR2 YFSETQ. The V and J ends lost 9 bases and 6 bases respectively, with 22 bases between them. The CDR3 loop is CATSTGDGSGEQYF. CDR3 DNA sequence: TGCGCCACTTCGACTGGGGACGGCTCGGGCGAGCAGTACTTC.